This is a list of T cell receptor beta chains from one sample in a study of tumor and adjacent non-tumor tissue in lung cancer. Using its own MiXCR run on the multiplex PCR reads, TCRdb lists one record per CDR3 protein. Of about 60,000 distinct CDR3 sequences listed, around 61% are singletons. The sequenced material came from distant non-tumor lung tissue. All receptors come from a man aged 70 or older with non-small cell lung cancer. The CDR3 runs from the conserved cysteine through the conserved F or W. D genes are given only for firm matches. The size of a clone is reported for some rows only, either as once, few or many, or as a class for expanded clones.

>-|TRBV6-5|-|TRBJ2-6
CASSSTTSGANVLTF
TGTGCCAGCAGTTCCACAACCTCTGGGGCCAACGTCCTAACTTTC
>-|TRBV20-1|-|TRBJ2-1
CSAASLANEQFF
TGCAGTGCTGCGTCTCTAGCGAATGAGCAGTTCTTC
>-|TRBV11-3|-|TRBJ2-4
CASSLNVGQAKNIHYF
TGTGCCAGCAGCTTAAACGTGGGGCAAGCCAAGAACATTCACTACTTC
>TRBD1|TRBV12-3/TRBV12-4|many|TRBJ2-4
CASSAPGQGRKNIQYF
TGTGCCAGCAGTGCGCCGGGACAGGGCCGTAAAAACATTCAGTACTTC
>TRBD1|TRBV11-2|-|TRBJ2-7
CASNLEEQGVYEQYF
TGTGCCAGCAACTTAGAGGAACAGGGGGTCTACGAGCAGTACTTC
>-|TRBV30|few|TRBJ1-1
CAWRGEIDPEAFF
TGTGCCTGGAGAGGGGAAATCGATCCTGAAGCTTTCTTT
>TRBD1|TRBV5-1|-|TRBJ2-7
CASNTRQGASYEQYF
TGCGCCAGCAACACCCGACAGGGGGCAAGCTACGAGCAGTACTTC
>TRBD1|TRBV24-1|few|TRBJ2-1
CATSDQGANSYNEQFF
TGTGCCACCAGTGATCAGGGGGCAAACTCCTACAATGAGCAGTTCTTC
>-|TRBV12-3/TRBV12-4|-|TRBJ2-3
CVSLRGSTDTQYF
TGTGTCAGCCTCCGGGGGAGCACGGATACGCAGTATTTT
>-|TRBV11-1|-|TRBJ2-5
CPSTRADPQETQYF
TGTCCCAGCACACGGGCTGATCCACAAGAGACCCAGTACTTC
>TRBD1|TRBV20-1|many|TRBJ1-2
CSARDNLGTGEGYTF
TGCAGTGCTAGAGATAATCTAGGGACAGGCGAAGGCTACACCTTC
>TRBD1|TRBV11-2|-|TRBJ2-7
CSSSLTDRGGQYF
TGTTCCAGCAGCTTAACAGACAGGGGGGGGCAGTACTTC
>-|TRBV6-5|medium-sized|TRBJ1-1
CASSYSGFSNTEAFF
TGTGCCAGCAGTTACTCCGGTTTCTCCAACACTGAAGCTTTCTTT
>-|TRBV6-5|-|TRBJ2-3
CASSQGGRTGVQYF
TGTGCCAGCAGCCAGGGGGGTCGGACTGGAGTGCAGTATTTT
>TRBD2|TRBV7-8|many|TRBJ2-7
CASSLSPWLAGGSPHYEQYF
TGTGCCAGCAGCTTAAGCCCATGGCTAGCGGGGGGCTCCCCCCACTACGAGCAGTACTTC
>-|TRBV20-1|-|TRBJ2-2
CSAREGFGPLLTGELFF
TGCAGTGCTAGAGAGGGCTTTGGCCCCCTTCTCACCGGGGAGCTGTTTTTT
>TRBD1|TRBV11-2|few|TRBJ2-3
CASSSHRGGRGLYTDTQYF
TGTGCCAGCAGCTCCCATCGAGGCGGCAGGGGGCTATACACAGATACGCAGTATTTT
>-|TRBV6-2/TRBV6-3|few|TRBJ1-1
CVSSHKGVDTEAFF
TGTGTCAGCAGTCACAAGGGCGTGGACACTGAAGCTTTCTTT
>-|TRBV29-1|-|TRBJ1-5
CSVDIGTRGSNNQLQHF
TGCAGCGTAGACATCGGGACAAGGGGTTCGAACAATCAGCTCCAGCATTTT
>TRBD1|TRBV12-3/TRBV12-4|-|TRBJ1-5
CASSSSGGLQPQHF
TGTGCCAGCAGTTCTTCAGGGGGGCTTCAGCCCCAGCATTTT